These 10 T cell receptor beta chains came from one sample sequenced in a study of shared clonotypes between healthy human individuals. Some clones are missing from TCRdb's copy, which holds only in-frame ones; the method was immunoSEQ multiplex PCR. The sample holds approximately 530,000 clones, 95% to 96% seen once. Sequencing input: naive CD4+ T cells sorted from blood. Stated subset: CD45RA+ positively selected. All receptors derive from a woman aged 25 to 39 in good health.

The CDR3 loop is CASSSTGGTRRGTF. The CDR3 DNA is TGCGCCAGCAGCTCTACAGGGGGCACCCGGAGAGGCACCTTC. The chain has TRBV5-1 and TRBJ1-2; 9 bases match TRBD1. The germline gives CDR1 SGHRS, CDR2 YFSETQ. Losses at the gene ends were 3 bases for V and 13 bases for J; bases not matched to a gene: 13. This CDR3 has 14 residues.

There are a few counts of this clone. The J gene is TRBJ1-5, the V gene TRBV4-2; the match to TRBD1 covers 7 bases. The CDR3 loop spans 15 amino acids. After removal of 0 bases from V and 7 bases from J, the junction contained 6 bases not matched to a gene. Per the germline V gene, CDR1 is LGHNA and CDR2 is YNFKEQ. Written as DNA, the CDR3 is TGTGCCAGCAGCCAAGATGAGGGGGCTCGACAGCCCCAGCATTTT. Its protein is CASSQDEGARQPQHF.

This sequence joins TRBV5-4 and TRBJ1-1, with unresolved D. Germline lookup yields CDR1 SGHNT and CDR2 YYREEE (reference sequence). The ends were cut back, 2 bases at V and 5 bases at J, with 13 bases in the middle. The CDR3 sequence is 14 residues long. In nucleotides, the CDR3 is TGTGCCAGCAGCTTACAAGGGAGAGGGACTGAAGCTTTCTTT. It codes for CASSLQGRGTEAFF.

The chain combines TRBV2 with TRBJ2-5, with 10 bases lining up with TRBD1. V was clipped by 5 bases and J by 5 bases; unmatched bases: 11. Germline CDR1 SNHLY, CDR2 FYNNEI. The CDR3 totals 16 residues. DNA for the CDR3: TGTGCCAGCAGTCCCGCCCGACAGGGGGCGGGGGAGACCCAGTACTTC. It yields the protein CASSPARQGAGETQYF. The variable domain in full, completed from reference TRBV2 and TRBJ2-5, reads EPEVTQTPSHQVTQMGQEVILRCVPISNHLYFYWYRQILGQKVEFLVSFYNNEISEKSEIFDDQFSVERPDGSNFTLKIRSTKLEDSAMYFCASSPARQGAGETQYFGPGTRLLVL.

A single count supports this clone. The chain joins TRBV13 to TRBJ2-7; tentatively, D is TRBD1 (6 bases). Trimming cost V 0 bases and J 2 bases, with 8 bases left between them. Germline V gene lookup returns CDR1 PRHDT and CDR2 FYEKMQ (reference sequence). The CDR3 contains 14 residues. This CDR3 reads CASSLGRGPYEQYF. The CDR3, as DNA: TGTGCCAGCAGCTTAGGCAGGGGCCCCTACGAGCAGTACTTC.

The V call is TRBV2, the J call TRBJ1-1; possibly TRBD1 for D (5 bases). V was trimmed by 7 bases and J by 11 bases, leaving 20 bases between them. Per germline, CDR1 SNHLY and CDR2 FYNNEI. This CDR3 has 13 residues. The CDR3 DNA reads TGTGCCAGCATGGCGGCGGCCGGGGGGAGTGCTTTCTTT. It translates to CASMAAAGGSAFF.

The chain employs TRBV5-4 and TRBJ1-1, with a weak D call TRBD1 (5 bases). Between the trimmed V and J ends, which lost 4 bases and 11 bases, there was a span of 15 bases. The CDR3 spans 12 residues. Germline V lookup: CDR1 SGHNT, CDR2 YYREEE (reference sequence). The CDR3 DNA reads TGTGCCAGCAGCCAGTGGGGGGGATCTGCTTTCTTT. Encoded protein: CASSQWGGSAFF.

A single count supports this clone. V is TRBV5-4 and J is TRBJ2-5, with a tentative D call TRBD2 (5 bases). The germline gives CDR1 SGHNT, CDR2 YYREEE (reference sequence). The V end was cut by 3 bases, the J end by 8 bases, with 14 bases between. This CDR3 is built from 13 residues. The chain's CDR3 is CASSWFSVATQYF. The CDR3 DNA reads TGTGCCAGCAGCTGGTTTAGCGTGGCAACCCAGTACTTC.

This clone was seen only a few times. This sequence joins TRBV7-6 and TRBJ2-1; D call uncertain. This CDR3 contains 11 residues. Trimming took off 5 bases at V and 10 bases at J, with 9 bases between the two ends. The germline V gene has CDR1 SGHVS and CDR2 FNYEAQ. The CDR3 DNA is TGTGCCAGCAGCCAAGCCGTAGAGCAGTTCTTC. This translates into CASSQAVEQFF.

A single count supports this clone. The chain has TRBV7-9 and TRBJ2-1, with D unresolved. V lost 1 base, J lost 11 bases, and 21 bases lay in between. The CDR3 runs 16 residues. Germline V lookup: CDR1 SEHNR, CDR2 FQNEAQ (reference sequence). Written as DNA, the CDR3 is TGTGCCAGCAGCTTAGACACAGCTGCGTCCACCCACCAGCAGTTCTTC. Its protein is CASSLDTAASTHQQFF.